Listed here is a single T cell receptor beta chain. The target antigen is unknown. V dropped 6 bases and J dropped 4 bases, with 16 bases sitting between them. This CDR3 contains 15 residues. The sample originates from a study of identical twins' blood T cells. Via MiXCR, TCRdb re-called the 5' RACE reads, giving one row per CDR3 protein. The profile shows 350,000 to 400,000 distinct CDR3 sequences, around 30% of them singletons. Study-level results: Twins shared more top CDR3 clonotypes than unrelated donors did.

Source material: PBMCs. The sequence derives from a woman between 18 and 50 years old in good health. The chain carries TRBV12-3 or TRBV12-4 and TRBJ1-5, with D tentatively TRBD1 (6 bases). The CDR3 bases are TGTGCCAGCAGCCTCAACAGGGTTGGGAATCAGCCCCAGCATTTT. This gives the protein CASSLNRVGNQPQHF.